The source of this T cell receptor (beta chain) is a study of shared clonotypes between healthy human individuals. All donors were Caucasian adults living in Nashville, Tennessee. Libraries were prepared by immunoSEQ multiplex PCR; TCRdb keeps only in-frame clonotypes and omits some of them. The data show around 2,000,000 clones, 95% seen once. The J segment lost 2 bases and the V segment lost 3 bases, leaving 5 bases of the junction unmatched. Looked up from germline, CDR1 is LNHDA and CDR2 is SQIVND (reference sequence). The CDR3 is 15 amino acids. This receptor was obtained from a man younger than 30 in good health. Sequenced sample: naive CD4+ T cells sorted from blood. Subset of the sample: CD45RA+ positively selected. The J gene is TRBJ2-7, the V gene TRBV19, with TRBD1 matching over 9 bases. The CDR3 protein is CASSIQTGGTYEQYF. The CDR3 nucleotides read TGTGCCAGTAGTATTCAAACAGGGGGCACCTACGAGCAGTACTTC.